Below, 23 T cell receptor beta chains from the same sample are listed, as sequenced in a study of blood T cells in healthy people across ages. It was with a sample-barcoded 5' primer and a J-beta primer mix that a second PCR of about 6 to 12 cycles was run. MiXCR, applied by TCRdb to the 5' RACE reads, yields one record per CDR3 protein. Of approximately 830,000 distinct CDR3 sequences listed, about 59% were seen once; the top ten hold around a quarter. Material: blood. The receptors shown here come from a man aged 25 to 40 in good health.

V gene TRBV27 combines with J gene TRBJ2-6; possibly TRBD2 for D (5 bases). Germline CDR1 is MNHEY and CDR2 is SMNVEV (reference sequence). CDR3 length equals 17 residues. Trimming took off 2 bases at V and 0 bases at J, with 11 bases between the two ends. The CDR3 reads CASSLSRRVSGANVLTF. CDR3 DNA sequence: TGTGCCAGCAGTTTAAGTAGGCGGGTCTCTGGGGCCAACGTCCTGACTTTC.

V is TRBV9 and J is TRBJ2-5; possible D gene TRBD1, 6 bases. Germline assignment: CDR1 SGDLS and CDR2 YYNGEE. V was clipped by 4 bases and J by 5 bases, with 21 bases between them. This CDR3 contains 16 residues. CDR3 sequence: CASSSLPQGREETQYF. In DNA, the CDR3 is TGTGCCAGCAGCTCCCTCCCTCAGGGGCGCGAGGAGACCCAGTACTTC.

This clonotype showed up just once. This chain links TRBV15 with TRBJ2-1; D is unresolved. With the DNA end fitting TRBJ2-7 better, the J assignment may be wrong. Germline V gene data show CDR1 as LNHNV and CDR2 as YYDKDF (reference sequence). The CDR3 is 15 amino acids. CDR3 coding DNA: TGTGCCACCAGCAGAGGAAGAGCCCAGAGAAGCGAGCAGTACTTC. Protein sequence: CATSRGRAQRSEQYF.

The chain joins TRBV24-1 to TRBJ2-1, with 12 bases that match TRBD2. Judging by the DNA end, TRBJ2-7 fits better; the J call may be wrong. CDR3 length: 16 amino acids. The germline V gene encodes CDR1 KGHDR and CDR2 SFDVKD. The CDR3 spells CATSGASGGDYNEQYF. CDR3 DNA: TGTGCCACCAGTGGGGCTAGCGGGGGGGATTACAATGAGCAGTACTTC.

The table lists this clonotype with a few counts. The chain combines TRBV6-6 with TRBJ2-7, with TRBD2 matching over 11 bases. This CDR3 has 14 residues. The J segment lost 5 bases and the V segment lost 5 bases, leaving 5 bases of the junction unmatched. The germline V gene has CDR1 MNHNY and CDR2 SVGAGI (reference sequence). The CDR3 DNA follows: TGTGCCAGCAGTACAAGACTAGCGGGGAACGAGCAGTACTTC. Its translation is CASSTRLAGNEQYF.

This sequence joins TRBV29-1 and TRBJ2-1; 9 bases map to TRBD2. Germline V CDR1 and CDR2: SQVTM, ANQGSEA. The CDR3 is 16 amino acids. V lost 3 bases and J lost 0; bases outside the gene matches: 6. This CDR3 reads CSVDMGSGSSYNEQFF. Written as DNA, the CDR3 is TGCAGCGTTGATATGGGTAGCGGGAGCTCCTACAATGAGCAGTTCTTC.

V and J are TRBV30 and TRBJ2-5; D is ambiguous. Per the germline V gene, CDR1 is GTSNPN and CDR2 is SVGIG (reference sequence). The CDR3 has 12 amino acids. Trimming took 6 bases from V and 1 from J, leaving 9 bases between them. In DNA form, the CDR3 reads TGTGCCTGTTCGCAGAGCCAAGAGACCCAGTACTTC. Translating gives CACSQSQETQYF.

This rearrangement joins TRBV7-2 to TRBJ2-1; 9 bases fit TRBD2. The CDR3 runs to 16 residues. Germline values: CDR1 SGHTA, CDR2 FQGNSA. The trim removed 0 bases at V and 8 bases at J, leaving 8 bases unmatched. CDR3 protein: CASSLAGRAGGHEQFF. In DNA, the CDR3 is TGTGCCAGCAGCTTAGCCGGACGAGCGGGGGGCCATGAGCAGTTCTTC.

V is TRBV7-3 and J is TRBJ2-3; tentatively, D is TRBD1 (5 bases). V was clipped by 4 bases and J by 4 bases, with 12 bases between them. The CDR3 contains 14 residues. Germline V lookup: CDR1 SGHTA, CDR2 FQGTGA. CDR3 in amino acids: CASSYPGRADTQYF. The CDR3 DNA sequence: TGTGCCAGCAGCTACCCAGGGCGCGCAGATACGCAGTATTTT.

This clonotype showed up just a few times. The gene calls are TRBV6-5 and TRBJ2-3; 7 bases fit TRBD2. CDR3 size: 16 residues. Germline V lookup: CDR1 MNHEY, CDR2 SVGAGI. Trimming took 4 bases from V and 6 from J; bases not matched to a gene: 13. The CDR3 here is CASSSTTSWEGDTQYF. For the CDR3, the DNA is TGTGCCAGCAGTTCCACCACATCCTGGGAGGGGGATACGCAGTATTTT.

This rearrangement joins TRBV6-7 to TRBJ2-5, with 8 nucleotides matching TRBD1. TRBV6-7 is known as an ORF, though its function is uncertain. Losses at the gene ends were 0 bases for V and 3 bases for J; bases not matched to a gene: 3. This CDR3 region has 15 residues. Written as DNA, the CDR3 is TGTGCCAGCAGTTACTCGGACAGGGCAGAAGAGACCCAGTACTTC. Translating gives CASSYSDRAEETQYF.

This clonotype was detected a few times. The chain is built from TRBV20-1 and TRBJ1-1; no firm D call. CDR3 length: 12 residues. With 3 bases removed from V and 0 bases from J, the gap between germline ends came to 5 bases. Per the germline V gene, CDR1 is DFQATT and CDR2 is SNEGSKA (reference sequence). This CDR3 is CSASDMNTEAFF. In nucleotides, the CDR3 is TGCAGTGCTAGCGATATGAACACTGAAGCTTTCTTT.

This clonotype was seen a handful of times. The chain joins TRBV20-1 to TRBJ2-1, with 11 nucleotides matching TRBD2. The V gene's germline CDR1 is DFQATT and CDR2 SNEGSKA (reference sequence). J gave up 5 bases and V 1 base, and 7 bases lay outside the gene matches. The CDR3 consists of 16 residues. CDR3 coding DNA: TGCAGTGCTAGAGCGGCTAGCGGGGGGCCTAACAATGAGCAGTTCTTC. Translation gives CSARAASGGPNNEQFF.

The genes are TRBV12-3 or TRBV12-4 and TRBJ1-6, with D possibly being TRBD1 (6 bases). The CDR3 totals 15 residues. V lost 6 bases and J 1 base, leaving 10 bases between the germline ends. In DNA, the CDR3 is TGTGCCAGCAGCTCGGGGGCATCCTATAATTCACCCCTCCACTTT. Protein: CASSSGASYNSPLHF.

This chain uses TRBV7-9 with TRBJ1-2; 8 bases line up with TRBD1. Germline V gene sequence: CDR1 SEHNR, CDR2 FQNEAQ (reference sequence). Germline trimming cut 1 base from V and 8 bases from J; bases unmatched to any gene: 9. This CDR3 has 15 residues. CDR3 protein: CASSLGGQEGEGYTF. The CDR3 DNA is TGTGCCAGCAGCTTAGGGGGACAGGAAGGGGAAGGCTACACCTTC.

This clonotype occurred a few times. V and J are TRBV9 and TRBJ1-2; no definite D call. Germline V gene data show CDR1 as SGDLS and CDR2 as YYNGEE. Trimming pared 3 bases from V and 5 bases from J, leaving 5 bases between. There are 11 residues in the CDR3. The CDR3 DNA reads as TGTGCCAGCAGCGGAACGTATGGCTACACCTTC. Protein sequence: CASSGTYGYTF.

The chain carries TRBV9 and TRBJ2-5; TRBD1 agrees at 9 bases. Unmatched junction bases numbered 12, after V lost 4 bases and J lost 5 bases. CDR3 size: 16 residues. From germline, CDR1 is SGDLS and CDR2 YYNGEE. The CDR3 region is CASSPYTGGARETQYF. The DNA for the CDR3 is TGTGCCAGCAGCCCTTATACAGGGGGCGCCAGGGAGACCCAGTACTTC.

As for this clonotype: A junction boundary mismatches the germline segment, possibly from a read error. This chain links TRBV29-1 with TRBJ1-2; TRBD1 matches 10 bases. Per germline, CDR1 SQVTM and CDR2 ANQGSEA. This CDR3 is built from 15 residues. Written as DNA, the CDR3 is TGCACCGTTGAAGATAGGGGGACAGGGGTTTATGGCTACACCTTC. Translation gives CTVEDRGTGVYGYTF. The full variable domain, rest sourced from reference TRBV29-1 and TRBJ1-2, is SAVISQKPSRDICQRGTSLTIQCQVDSQVTMMFWYRQQPGQSLTLIATANQGSEATYESGFVIDKFPISRPNLTFSTLTVSNMSPEDSSIYLCTVEDRGTGVYGYTFGSGTRLTVV.

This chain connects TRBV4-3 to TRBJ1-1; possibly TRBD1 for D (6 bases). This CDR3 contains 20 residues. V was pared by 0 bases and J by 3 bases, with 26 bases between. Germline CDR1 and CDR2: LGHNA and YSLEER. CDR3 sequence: CASSQERTIERGRTDTEAFF. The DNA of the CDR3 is TGCGCCAGCAGCCAAGAAAGGACTATAGAAAGGGGGAGGACGGACACTGAAGCTTTCTTT.

The CDR3 DNA sequence: TGTGCCAGCAGCTTAGATTCCAGACCTCAGCCCCAGCATTTT. Residues: CASSLDSRPQPQHF. This chain joins TRBV11-2 and TRBJ1-5; no firm D call. V lost 0 bases and J lost 6, with 9 bases in between. This CDR3 spans 14 amino acids. Germline V CDR1 and CDR2: SGHAT, FQNNGV.

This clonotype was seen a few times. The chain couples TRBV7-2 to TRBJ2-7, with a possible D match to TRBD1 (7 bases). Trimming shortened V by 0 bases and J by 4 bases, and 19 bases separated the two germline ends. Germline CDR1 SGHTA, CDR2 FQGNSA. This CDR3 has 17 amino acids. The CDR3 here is CASSLAGRGDIPYEQYF. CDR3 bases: TGTGCCAGCAGCTTAGCAGGCAGGGGGGACATACCTTACGAGCAGTACTTC.

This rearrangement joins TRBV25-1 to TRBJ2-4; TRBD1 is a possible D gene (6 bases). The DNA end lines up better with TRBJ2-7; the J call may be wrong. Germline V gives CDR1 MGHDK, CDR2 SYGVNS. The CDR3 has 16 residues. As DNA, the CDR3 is TGTGCCAGCATGGGAACGTACAGGGAACGGTGGAACGAGCAGTACTTC. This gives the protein CASMGTYRERWNEQYF.

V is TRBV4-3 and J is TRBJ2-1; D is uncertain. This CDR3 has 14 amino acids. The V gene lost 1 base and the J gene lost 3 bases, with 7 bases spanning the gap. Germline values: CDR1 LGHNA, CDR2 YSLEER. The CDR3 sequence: CASSQVGIYNEQFF. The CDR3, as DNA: TGCGCCAGCAGCCAAGTTGGGATCTACAATGAGCAGTTCTTC.